The 28 T cell receptor beta chains given below trace back to one sample, sequenced in a study of T cells in Graves' hyperthyroidism and ophthalmopathy. Amplification of TCR beta CDR3 regions was performed using RNA transcripts as template. The HTBI set primed first-round TCR CDR3 RT-PCR. TCRdb re-derived calls from the multiplex PCR reads in MiXCR, one entry per CDR3 protein. The table includes hundreds of thousands of distinct CDR3 sequences, roughly 13% detected once. Sequencing was performed on blood. Receptors originate from a woman between 18 and 29 years old with Graves' hyperthyroidism.

Ten or more counts support this clonotype. This chain joins TRBV5-5 and TRBJ1-1, with unresolved D. Germline CDR1 and CDR2: SGHKS and YYEKEE (reference sequence). The CDR3 runs to 13 residues. Trimming stripped 0 bases from V and 3 bases from J, with 6 bases between. This CDR3 reads CASSLASYTEAFF. CDR3 nucleotide sequence: TGTGCCAGCAGCTTGGCCAGCTACACTGAAGCTTTCTTT.

At least ten counts were recorded for this clonotype. The chain couples TRBV5-4 to TRBJ2-3, with 10 bases identical to TRBD1. V was clipped by 4 bases and J by 7 bases; unmatched bases: 6. CDR3 length: 14 residues. The germline gives CDR1 SGHNT, CDR2 YYREEE (reference sequence). CDR3 protein: CASSPGTGENTQYF. The CDR3 DNA follows: TGTGCCAGCAGCCCCGGGACAGGGGAGAATACGCAGTATTTT.

CDR3 loop: CASSQVGQYSGNTIYF. CDR3 DNA sequence: TGTGCCAGCAGCCAAGTGGGACAGTACTCTGGAAACACCATATATTTT. The V gene is TRBV14, the J gene TRBJ1-3; 7 bases agree with TRBD1. The V gene's germline CDR1 is SGHDN and CDR2 FVKESK. CDR3 size: 16 residues. V lost 1 base and J lost 0; bases outside the gene matches: 3.

This clonotype was seen at least ten times. The chain links TRBV18 to TRBJ2-1, with D maybe TRBD2 (6 bases). CDR1 is KGHSH, CDR2 LQKENI, per germline. V lost 2 bases and J lost 1, with 12 bases in between. The CDR3 consists of 16 residues. The CDR3, as DNA: TGTGCCAGCTCACCAGCGGGGAGGAAATCCTACAATGAGCAGTTCTTC. Protein sequence: CASSPAGRKSYNEQFF.

This clonotype was recorded at least ten times. The gene calls are TRBV29-1 and TRBJ2-1, with TRBD1 identical over 7 bases. The CDR3 is made up of 14 amino acids. CDR1 is SQVTM and CDR2 is ANQGSEA in the germline V gene. Trimming at V came to 4 bases and at J to 7 bases, leaving 10 bases not matched to a gene. The CDR3 loop is CSVVGRGWVNEQFF. CDR3 DNA sequence: TGCAGCGTTGTCGGCAGGGGGTGGGTGAATGAGCAGTTCTTC.

V gene TRBV6-6 combines with J gene TRBJ1-3; D is undetermined. The CDR3 runs to 14 residues. CDR1 is MNHNY, CDR2 SVGAGI, per germline (reference sequence). V shed 2 bases and J shed 1 base, with 6 bases lying between them. The CDR3 reads CASSYQYSGNTIYF. The DNA for the CDR3 is TGTGCCAGCAGTTACCAGTATTCTGGAAACACCATATATTTT.

This clonotype was seen more than once but under ten times. The V gene is TRBV3-1, the J gene TRBJ2-1, with TRBD2 matching over 7 bases. This CDR3 region has 16 residues. After removal of 0 bases from V and 2 bases from J, the junction contained 4 bases not matched to a gene. Looked up from germline, CDR1 is LGHDT and CDR2 is YNNKEL (reference sequence). The chain's CDR3 is CASSQEGGRAYNEQFF. CDR3 sequence (DNA): TGTGCCAGCAGCCAAGAAGGAGGGAGGGCCTACAATGAGCAGTTCTTC.

This clonotype was seen many times. V is TRBV6-1 and J is TRBJ2-7; the D gene is possibly TRBD1 (6 bases). The CDR3 consists of 14 residues. Germline CDR1 and CDR2: MNHNS and SASEGT. V was shortened by 5 bases and J by 0 bases, with 11 bases between the two germline ends. The CDR3 sequence is CASSTDRHSYEQYF. DNA for the CDR3: TGTGCCAGCAGTACGGACAGACACTCCTACGAGCAGTACTTC.

The V gene is TRBV7-3, the J gene TRBJ1-1, with TRBD1 as a possible D gene (5 bases). This CDR3 has 13 amino acids. Germline-derived CDR1 and CDR2 are SGHTA and FQGTGA. The V and J ends lost 5 bases and 7 bases respectively, with 14 bases between them. CDR3 DNA sequence: TGTGCCAGCAGCGCGTACCGGGACCGTGAAGCTTTCTTT. Its protein product is CASSAYRDREAFF.

The table lists this clonotype with many counts. The chain carries TRBV28 and TRBJ2-3; perhaps TRBD1 as D (5 bases). V was cut by 8 bases and J by 3 bases, with 15 bases left in between. The CDR3 sequence is 14 residues long. CDR1 and CDR2 (germline): MDHEN, SYDVKM. The CDR3 loop is CASSNGGATDTQYF. The CDR3 DNA is TGTGCCAGCTCGAATGGTGGGGCGACAGATACGCAGTATTTT.

This clonotype was seen many times. V usage is TRBV18 and J usage is TRBJ2-5; perhaps TRBD1 as D (5 bases). The CDR3 spans 14 residues. CDR1 and CDR2 (germline): KGHSH, LQKENI. V was trimmed by 6 bases and J by 2 bases, leaving 13 bases between them. CDR3 in DNA: TGTGCCAGCTCCCCGGACACGGTACAAGAGACCCAGTACTTC. Its protein is CASSPDTVQETQYF.

In this sample, this clonotype turned up a few times. This chain uses TRBV7-6 with TRBJ1-6; D not resolved. CDR3 size: 17 residues. The V end lost 5 bases, the J end lost 7 bases, and 21 bases lay between the germline ends. CDR1 and CDR2 (germline): SGHVS, FNYEAQ. CDR3 DNA sequence: TGTGCCAGCAGCCCCCAGACACCTAGTTCGCTAAATTCACCCCTCCACTTT. It is translated as CASSPQTPSSLNSPLHF.

The sample holds many counts of this clonotype. CDR3 residues: CASSLALIYEQYF. CDR3 nucleotide sequence: TGTGCCAGCAGCTTAGCACTAATCTACGAGCAGTACTTC. The chain employs TRBV7-8 and TRBJ2-7; D is unresolved. Germline CDR1 reads SGHVS; CDR2 reads FQNEAQ. The CDR3 has 13 residues. With 0 bases removed from V and 3 bases from J, the gap between germline ends came to 6 bases.

This clonotype has at least ten counts. This sequence joins TRBV7-9 and TRBJ2-7; 8 nucleotides align to TRBD2. Germline V CDR1 and CDR2: SEHNR, FQNEAQ (reference sequence). CDR3 length: 16 residues. With V trimmed by 5 bases and J by 0 bases, 9 bases remained unmatched. CDR3 protein: CASSPSGFPSSYEQYF. The CDR3 bases are TGTGCCAGCAGCCCTAGCGGGTTCCCCAGCTCCTACGAGCAGTACTTC.

This clonotype was seen ten or more times. The CDR3 DNA follows: TGCAGTGCTAGAGATCGGGGGGCTAGCACAGATACGCAGTATTTT. This sequence encodes CSARDRGASTDTQYF. The chain uses TRBV20-1 and TRBJ2-3; D might be TRBD2 (7 bases). The CDR3 sequence is 15 residues long. Germline CDR1 reads DFQATT; CDR2 reads SNEGSKA (reference sequence). The V end was cut by 0 bases, the J end by 0 bases, with 10 bases between.

J is TRBJ1-1 and V is TRBV7-2; possibly TRBD1 for D (5 bases). Trimming took off 1 base at V and 4 bases at J, with 16 bases between the two ends. CDR1 SGHTA and CDR2 FQGNSA come from the germline V gene. This CDR3 region has 16 residues. The CDR3 DNA is TGTGCCAGCAGCTTAGAGGGCGGGGGGGGGGGCACTGAAGCTTTCTTT. Translation gives CASSLEGGGGGTEAFF.

This clonotype showed up many times. The rearrangement uses TRBV20-1 and TRBJ2-3, with TRBD2 identical over 8 bases. J lost 4 bases, V lost 3 bases, and 9 bases had no gene match. Germline lookup yields CDR1 DFQATT and CDR2 SNEGSKA (reference sequence). This CDR3 has 15 residues. Written as DNA, the CDR3 is TGCAGTGCTAGGACTATAGCGGGGAGATCAGATACGCAGTATTTT. It codes for CSARTIAGRSDTQYF.

There are many counts of this clonotype. The chain uses TRBV2 and TRBJ2-7, with a possible D match to TRBD1 (6 bases). From germline, CDR1 is SNHLY and CDR2 FYNNEI. V dropped 8 bases and J dropped 2 bases, with 10 bases sitting between them. CDR3 length: 12 residues. The CDR3 loop reads CASHRETYEQYF. The CDR3 DNA sequence: TGTGCCAGCCACAGGGAAACCTACGAGCAGTACTTC.

In this sample, this clonotype turned up a few times. The gene calls are TRBV9 and TRBJ2-5; D might be TRBD1 or TRBD2, each matching 5 bases. In germline, CDR1 is SGDLS, CDR2 YYNGEE. The CDR3 spans 13 residues. Trimming stripped 5 bases from V and 5 bases from J, with 13 bases between. Here the CDR3 DNA reads TGTGCCAGCAGTGGGGGTTGGGCGGAGACCCAGTACTTC. It yields the protein CASSGGWAETQYF.

This clonotype occurred a few times. This rearrangement joins TRBV6-1 to TRBJ2-1; TRBD2 agrees at 8 bases. V was pared by 5 bases and J by 7 bases, with 10 bases of the junction left unmatched. Looked up from germline, CDR1 is MNHNS and CDR2 is SASEGT. The CDR3 is made up of 15 amino acids. The CDR3, as DNA: TGTGCCAGCAGTCCGGGGGGGGGAAGGCAGAATGAGCAGTTCTTC. Its protein product is CASSPGGGRQNEQFF.

This clonotype was counted many times. The rearrangement uses TRBV27 and TRBJ1-2; D possibly corresponds to TRBD1 (6 bases). V shed 2 bases and J shed 8 bases, with 12 bases lying between them. There are 13 residues in the CDR3. CDR1 is MNHEY, CDR2 SMNVEV, per germline (reference sequence). The CDR3 nucleotides read TGTGCCAGCAGTTTAGAGGGCAGGGGCGGCTACACCTTC. Translating gives CASSLEGRGGYTF.

DNA of the CDR3: TGTGCCACCTCCGAGGGGGCCGGTCCGGCCCAGTACTTC. This gives the protein CATSEGAGPAQYF. The chain uses TRBV24-1 and TRBJ2-5, with TRBD1 matching 7 bases. Germline lookup yields CDR1 KGHDR and CDR2 SFDVKD. The CDR3 spans 13 residues. The V and J ends lost 9 bases and 9 bases, in that order; junction bases with no gene match: 12.

This clonotype was detected many times. The chain combines TRBV20-1 with TRBJ2-7, with TRBD2 matching over 9 bases. Looked up from germline, CDR1 is DFQATT and CDR2 is SNEGSKA (reference sequence). This CDR3 contains 15 residues. V was clipped by 2 bases and J by 2 bases; unmatched bases: 7. The CDR3, as DNA: TGCAGTGCTAGAACAGCGGGAGGTCCTACCTACGAGCAGTACTTC. It encodes CSARTAGGPTYEQYF.

This chain joins TRBV4-2 and TRBJ2-1; D is undetermined. Germline V gene data show CDR1 as LGHNA and CDR2 as YNFKEQ. Trimming pared 5 bases from V and 8 bases from J, leaving 7 bases between. This CDR3 is built from 11 residues. The CDR3 DNA reads as TGTGCCAGCAGCACGCATGATGAGCAGTTCTTC. It encodes CASSTHDEQFF.

This clonotype was seen many times. The chain uses TRBV9 and TRBJ1-1; no reliable D call. Trimming pared 4 bases from V and 3 bases from J, leaving 16 bases between. Germline lookup yields CDR1 SGDLS and CDR2 YYNGEE. This CDR3 is 15 amino acids long. The CDR3 loop reads CASSPSTFGYTEAFF. DNA for the CDR3: TGTGCCAGCAGCCCCTCGACCTTCGGGTACACTGAAGCTTTCTTT. Full variable domain (outside the CDR3, taken from reference TRBV9 and TRBJ1-1): DSGVTQTPKHLITATGQRVTLRCSPRSGDLSVYWYQQSLDQGLQFLIQYYNGEERAKGNILERFSAQQFPDLHSELNLSSLELGDSALYFCASSPSTFGYTEAFFGQGTRLTVV.

This chain connects TRBV5-5 to TRBJ2-7; D remains unclear. Germline V CDR1 and CDR2: SGHKS, YYEKEE (reference sequence). Trimming pared 3 bases from V and 2 bases from J, leaving 12 bases between. The CDR3 extends over 14 amino acids. The CDR3 region has the DNA TGTGCCAGCAGCTACTATACAGAACCCTACGAGCAGTACTTC. Its protein is CASSYYTEPYEQYF.

In this sample, this clonotype turned up many times. The chain has TRBV7-3 and TRBJ2-3; 7 positions agree with TRBD1. The CDR3 spans 15 residues. CDR1 SGHTA and CDR2 FQGTGA come from the germline V gene. The trim removed 5 bases at V and 0 bases at J, leaving 5 bases unmatched. For the CDR3, the DNA is TGTGCCAGCAGCCCGACAGGGTCTAGCACAGATACGCAGTATTTT. As protein: CASSPTGSSTDTQYF. Full variable domain (outside the CDR3, taken from reference TRBV7-3 and TRBJ2-3): GAGVSQTPSNKVTEKGKYVELRCDPISGHTALYWYRQSLGQGPEFLIYFQGTGAADDSGLPNDRFFAVRPEGSVSTLKIQRTERGDSAVYLCASSPTGSSTDTQYFGPGTRLTVL.

This clonotype occurred many times. The V call is TRBV6-6, the J call TRBJ1-6, with D hard to call. V lost 2 bases and J 2 bases, leaving 7 bases between the germline ends. This CDR3 is built from 15 residues. Germline V gene lookup returns CDR1 MNHNY and CDR2 SVGAGI (reference sequence). The CDR3 region is CASSYGQTYNSPLHF. The DNA of the CDR3 is TGTGCCAGCAGTTACGGGCAGACCTATAATTCACCCCTCCACTTT.